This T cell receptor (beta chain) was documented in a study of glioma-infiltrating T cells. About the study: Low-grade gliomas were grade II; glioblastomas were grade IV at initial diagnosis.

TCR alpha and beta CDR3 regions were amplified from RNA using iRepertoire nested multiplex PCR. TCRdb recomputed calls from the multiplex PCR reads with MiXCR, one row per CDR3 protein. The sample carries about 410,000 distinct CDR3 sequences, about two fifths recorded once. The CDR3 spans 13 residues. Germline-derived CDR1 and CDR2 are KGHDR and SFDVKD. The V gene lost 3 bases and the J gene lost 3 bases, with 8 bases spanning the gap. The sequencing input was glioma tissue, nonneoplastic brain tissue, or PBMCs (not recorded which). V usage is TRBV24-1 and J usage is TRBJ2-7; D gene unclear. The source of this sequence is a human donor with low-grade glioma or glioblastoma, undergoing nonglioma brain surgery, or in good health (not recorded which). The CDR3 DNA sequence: TGTGCCACCAGTGATAAATCATACTACGAGCAGTACTTC. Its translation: CATSDKSYYEQYF.